Listed here are 28 T cell receptor beta chains from one sample, sequenced in a study of Ad26.COV2.S vaccination and SARS-CoV-2 variants (dated by TCRdb to about 2021). Libraries were built with the immunoSEQ multiplex PCR assay. TCRdb took over this immuneACCESS table, retaining in-frame rearrangements with V and J assigned. Such tables are incomplete; in checked studies, under half of the missing clones stem from an unresolved V gene, and the remainder is unexplained. The sample table holds some 250,000 clones, of which approximately 88% were seen once. The ten top clones hold around 11% of the sample. What the treatment or condition label conveys for this sample: roughly 18 received Ad26.COV2.S at low or high dose, single or two shots; five or six received placebo; per-sample allocation not given. Repertoires of vaccine and placebo recipients were sequenced from samples collected on day 63 after the first injection.

The input for sequencing was peripheral blood, taken in a trial of Ad26.COV2.S vaccine versus placebo. These TCRs come from a person aged 18-60 years who received the Ad26.COV2.S COVID-19 vaccine or a placebo.

This chain connects TRBV6-2 or TRBV6-3 to TRBJ2-7; TRBD2 aligns across 13 bases. The CDR3 covers 16 residues. V lost 5 bases to trimming and J lost 0 bases; unmatched junction nucleotides: 4. From germline, CDR1 is MNHEY and CDR2 SVGEGT. The CDR3 region has the DNA TGTGCCAGCAGTCGGACTAGCGGGGGCCTCTCCTACGAGCAGTACTTC. Protein product: CASSRTSGGLSYEQYF.

V and J are TRBV3-1 (or the pseudogene TRBV3-2) and TRBJ2-1; perhaps TRBD2 as D (6 bases). V lost 3 bases, J lost 5 bases, and 8 bases lay in between. CDR3 length: 13 residues. Looked up from germline, CDR1 is LGHDT and CDR2 is YNNKEL (reference sequence). The chain's CDR3 is CASSQGGNNEQFF. Written as DNA, the CDR3 is TGTGCCAGCAGCCAGGGGGGAAACAATGAGCAGTTCTTC.

The chain is built from TRBV11-3 and TRBJ2-1; 8 positions agree with TRBD2. CDR1 is SGHNT and CDR2 is YENEEA in the germline V gene. The V segment lost 1 base and the J segment 10 bases; nucleotides outside the gene matches: 3. This CDR3 spans 13 amino acids. CDR3 region: CASSLVAGWEQFF. In DNA, the CDR3 is TGTGCCAGCAGCTTAGTAGCGGGATGGGAGCAGTTCTTC.

The chain uses TRBV28 and TRBJ2-7; TRBD1 might be the D (6 bases). CDR3 length equals 14 residues. V was pared by 6 bases and J by 6 bases, with 18 bases between. Germline CDR1 reads MDHEN; CDR2 reads SYDVKM. In nucleotides, the CDR3 is TGTGCCAGCAGACAAACAGGGACCCAGCTCGAGCAGTACTTC. Translation: CASRQTGTQLEQYF. Complete variable domain (other parts from reference TRBV28 and TRBJ2-7): DVKVTQSSRYLVKRTGEKVFLECVQDMDHENMFWYRQDPGLGLRLIYFSYDVKMKEKGDIPEGYSVSREKKERFSLILESASTNQTSMYLCASRQTGTQLEQYFGPGTRLTVT.

The chain couples TRBV30 to TRBJ1-1, with D perhaps TRBD1 (5 bases). V lost 1 base, J lost 0 bases, and 9 bases lay in between. Germline lookup yields CDR1 GTSNPN and CDR2 SVGIG (reference sequence). This CDR3 spans 14 amino acids. CDR3 residues: CAWSGTDMNTEAFF. CDR3 nucleotide sequence: TGTGCCTGGAGTGGAACGGACATGAACACTGAAGCTTTCTTT.

The V call is TRBV11-3, the J call TRBJ2-6; D is unresolved. This CDR3 region has 16 residues. V lost 2 bases, J lost 2 bases, and 10 bases lay in between. Germline values: CDR1 SGHNT, CDR2 YENEEA. In DNA form, the CDR3 reads TGTGCCAGCAGCTTACTCCTGGGAACTGGGGCCAACGTCCTGACTTTC. It encodes CASSLLLGTGANVLTF.

The CDR3 is CASTPEGVTNVLTF. CDR3 nucleotides: TGTGCCAGCACCCCGGAGGGTGTTACCAACGTCCTGACTTTC. V and J are TRBV28 and TRBJ2-6, with D maybe TRBD2 (6 bases). The CDR3 length is 14 residues. CDR1 and CDR2 from the germline V gene are MDHEN and SYDVKM. Trimming took 7 bases from V and 8 from J, leaving 15 bases between them.

The chain employs TRBV5-6 and TRBJ2-5; TRBD1 matches at 7 bases. The CDR3 has 15 residues. V dropped 0 bases and J dropped 2; count of bases not matched to a gene: 4. Germline V gene sequence: CDR1 SGHDT, CDR2 YYEEEE. The CDR3 bases are TGTGCCAGCAGCTTGGCAGGGGGTGCTCAAGAGACCCAGTACTTC. Encoded protein: CASSLAGGAQETQYF.

The chain couples TRBV2 to TRBJ1-5; 8 bases line up with TRBD1. Germline-derived CDR1 and CDR2 are SNHLY and FYNNEI. With V trimmed by 4 bases and J by 9 bases, 17 bases remained unmatched. The CDR3 is 17 amino acids. The CDR3 coding sequence is TGTGCCAGCAGTGCCCCGCCGGGACAGGCAACAGTGCGGCCCCAGCATTTT. Translated, it gives CASSAPPGQATVRPQHF.

This chain joins TRBV7-3 and TRBJ1-1; D is ambiguous. In germline, CDR1 is SGHTA, CDR2 FQGTGA. The CDR3 is made up of 14 amino acids. V shed 2 bases and J shed 0 bases, with 7 bases lying between them. CDR3 nucleotides: TGTGCCAGCAGCTTATACGGGATGAACACTGAAGCTTTCTTT. Translation: CASSLYGMNTEAFF.

The V gene is TRBV5-1, the J gene TRBJ2-1; a possible D gene is TRBD2 (5 bases). The CDR3 sequence is 12 residues long. With 5 bases removed from V and 4 bases from J, the gap between germline ends came to 7 bases. Germline CDR1 and CDR2: SGHRS and YFSETQ. As DNA, the CDR3 is TGCGCCAGCAGTCCGGGGTACAATGAGCAGTTCTTC. It yields the protein CASSPGYNEQFF.

The DNA of the CDR3 is TGTGCCAGCAGCCGAGGGGGGTCCTACGAGCAGTACTTC. Amino acid sequence: CASSRGGSYEQYF. The rearrangement uses TRBV7-9 and TRBJ2-7, with D perhaps assigned TRBD1 or TRBD2 (6 bases each). Per the germline V gene, CDR1 is SEHNR and CDR2 is FQNEAQ (reference sequence). V gave up 5 bases and J gave up 1 base, with 9 bases separating them. CDR3 length: 13 amino acids.

The gene calls are TRBV10-3 and TRBJ1-2; 7 bases match TRBD1. V was clipped by 6 bases and J by 4 bases; unmatched bases: 8. Germline V gene lookup returns CDR1 ENHRY and CDR2 SYGVKD. The CDR3 consists of 14 residues. The CDR3 DNA sequence: TGTGCCATCAGAAGGGACAGTAACCGCTATGGCTACACCTTC. It specifies CAIRRDSNRYGYTF.

This chain uses TRBV6-5 with TRBJ2-7; D is perhaps TRBD1 (5 bases). The CDR3 runs to 13 residues. The germline V and J ends were trimmed by 3 bases and 6 bases, with 12 bases remaining between them. Germline values: CDR1 MNHEY, CDR2 SVGAGI. The CDR3 region has the DNA TGTGCCAGCAGTTATAAACGACAGACCGAGCAGTACTTC. Residues: CASSYKRQTEQYF.

This clone was seen a single time. One junction end disagrees with the germline gene, perhaps due to a read error. CDR3 nucleotides: TGTGCCAGCTGCCTCACCTCACAGGGGGGGGGTTATGGTTACACCTTC. Its translation: CASCLTSQGGGYGYTF. V usage is TRBV6-6 and J usage is TRBJ1-2; 8 bases map to TRBD1. Looked up from germline, CDR1 is MNHNY and CDR2 is SVGAGI (reference sequence). This CDR3 comprises 16 residues.

This clone has a single count. V usage is TRBV21-1 and J usage is TRBJ2-7; the DNA was not compared with TRBD1, the D call given in the table. TRBV21-1 is a recognized pseudogene. The CDR3 is 16 residues long. Here the CDR3 reads CASSKARGQGACEQYF. The CDR3 DNA reads as TGTGCCAGCAGCAAAGCTAGGGGACAGGGGGCCTGCGAGCAGTACTTC.

The chain employs TRBV6-5 and TRBJ1-2, with 7 bases matching TRBD1. The CDR3 is 13 amino acids. CDR1 is MNHEY and CDR2 is SVGAGI in the germline V gene. The V and J ends lost 6 bases and 4 bases, in that order; junction bases with no gene match: 5. The CDR3 DNA sequence: TGTGCCAGCAGCTCTGGGACAGTCTATGGCTACACCTTC. As protein: CASSSGTVYGYTF.

The V call is TRBV7-8, the J call TRBJ1-3, with D perhaps TRBD1 (5 bases). Trimming stripped 0 bases from V and 4 bases from J, with 7 bases between. The CDR3 sequence is 14 residues long. Germline lookup yields CDR1 SGHVS and CDR2 FQNEAQ. For the CDR3, the DNA is TGTGCCAGCAGCTTAGCGTGGGGCGGAAACACCATATATTTT. Translation: CASSLAWGGNTIYF.

This rearrangement joins TRBV9 to TRBJ2-1; 9 bases agree with TRBD1. This CDR3 is built from 11 residues. Germline V gene lookup returns CDR1 SGDLS and CDR2 YYNGEE. J gave up 13 bases and V 4 bases, and 3 bases lay outside the gene matches. The CDR3 nucleotides are TGTGCCAGCAGCCTGGGACAGGGTCAGTTCTTC. This encodes CASSLGQGQFF. Filled out from reference TRBV9 and TRBJ2-1, the complete variable domain reads DSGVTQTPKHLITATGQRVTLRCSPRSGDLSVYWYQQSLDQGLQFLIQYYNGEERAKGNILERFSAQQFPDLHSELNLSSLELGDSALYFCASSLGQGQFFGPGTRLTVL.

CDR3 sequence (DNA): TGTGCCAGCAGCCCGGGACAGGGAGAGACCCAGTACTTC. Amino acid sequence: CASSPGQGETQYF. V and J are TRBV11-3 and TRBJ2-5, with 9 bases lining up with TRBD1. The germline CDR1 and CDR2 sequences are SGHNT and YENEEA. J lost 4 bases, V lost 5 bases, and 2 bases had no gene match. This CDR3 region has 13 residues.

The CDR3 spells CASTKTSGMGKNIQYF. CDR3 nucleotides: TGTGCCAGCACCAAGACTAGCGGGATGGGCAAAAACATTCAGTACTTC. The J gene is TRBJ2-4, the V gene TRBV25-1; 11 nucleotides align to TRBD2. The J segment lost 3 bases and the V segment lost 7 bases, leaving 8 bases of the junction unmatched. This CDR3 spans 16 amino acids. In germline, CDR1 is MGHDK, CDR2 SYGVNS.

The genes are TRBV14 and TRBJ2-1; D gene uncertain. Germline CDR1 SGHDN, CDR2 FVKESK. There are 14 residues in the CDR3. The V end was cut by 5 bases, the J end by 5 bases, with 13 bases between. DNA of the CDR3: TGTGCCAGCAGCTTAAGGACGGTCCACAATGAGCAGTTCTTC. Translated: CASSLRTVHNEQFF.

Note on this clone: An end of the junction differs from the germline gene, which may be a read error. The chain links TRBV19 to TRBJ2-5, with 7 bases fitting TRBD2. The CDR3 totals 17 residues. Per the germline V gene, CDR1 is LNHDA and CDR2 is SQIVND (reference sequence). The CDR3: CASSPNRGTTYQGTQYF. CDR3 sequence (DNA): TGTGCCAGTAGTCCCAATAGAGGGACTACCTACCAAGGGACCCAGTACTTC.

This chain joins TRBV13 and TRBJ2-7; D remains ambiguous. The CDR3 extends over 14 amino acids. CDR1 PRHDT and CDR2 FYEKMQ come from the germline V gene (reference sequence). The germline V and J ends were trimmed by 4 bases and 0 bases, with 10 bases remaining between them. In DNA, the CDR3 is TGTGCCAGCAGCTCGGGTGTAAGCTCCTACGAGCAGTACTTC. Its protein is CASSSGVSSYEQYF.

The V call is TRBV4-3, the J call TRBJ2-7; TRBD2 agrees at 10 bases. Germline CDR1 LGHNA, CDR2 YSLEER. The ends lost 1 base at V and 4 bases at J; junction bases unmatched: 4. This CDR3 is built from 15 residues. The DNA of the CDR3 is TGCGCCAGCAGCCAAGGGGGACTAGCGCAGTACGAGCAGTACTTC. Translation: CASSQGGLAQYEQYF.

The chain links TRBV24-1 to TRBJ2-1; TRBD1 matches at 8 bases. Looked up from germline, CDR1 is KGHDR and CDR2 is SFDVKD. V lost 5 bases and J lost 7; bases outside the gene matches: 6. The CDR3 covers 14 residues. In DNA form, the CDR3 reads TGTGCCACCAGTGGAACAGGGGGTTGGAATGAGCAGTTCTTC. Its protein product is CATSGTGGWNEQFF.

CDR3 nucleotides: TGTGCCAGTATGGGGCGTAATGAGCAGTTCTTC. Translating gives CASMGRNEQFF. The chain joins TRBV10-3 to TRBJ2-1; tentatively, D is TRBD1 (5 bases). Germline V gene lookup returns CDR1 ENHRY and CDR2 SYGVKD. Trimming took 10 bases from V and 7 from J, leaving 11 bases between them. CDR3 size: 11 residues.

The chain has TRBV18 and TRBJ1-2; D remains ambiguous. This CDR3 has 13 residues. Germline CDR1 reads KGHSH; CDR2 reads LQKENI. Trimming stripped 1 base from V and 4 bases from J, with 7 bases between. CDR3 loop: CASSPLSGYGYTF. CDR3 DNA sequence: TGTGCCAGCTCACCACTGAGCGGCTATGGCTACACCTTC.